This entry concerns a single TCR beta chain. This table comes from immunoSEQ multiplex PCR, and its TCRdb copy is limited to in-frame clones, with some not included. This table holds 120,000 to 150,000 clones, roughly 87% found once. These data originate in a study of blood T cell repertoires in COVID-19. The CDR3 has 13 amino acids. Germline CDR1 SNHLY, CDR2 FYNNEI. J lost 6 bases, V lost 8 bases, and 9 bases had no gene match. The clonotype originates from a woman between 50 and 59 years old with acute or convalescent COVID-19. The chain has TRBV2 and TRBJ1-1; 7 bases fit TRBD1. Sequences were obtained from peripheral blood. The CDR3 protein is CASDPDRDPEAFF. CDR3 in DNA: TGTGCCAGCGACCCTGACAGGGACCCTGAAGCTTTCTTT.